Following are 5 T cell receptor beta chains from one sample sequenced in a study of vaccination and CD4 T cells after COVID-19. No cognate antigen is known for these TCRs. Sequenced with the Oncomine TCR Beta short-read assay was DNA taken from cultured CD4+ T cells. Via MiXCR, TCRdb re-called the PCR reads, giving one row per CDR3 protein. The sample has fewer than 25,000 distinct CDR3 sequences, 43% seen once. The treatment denotes: 10-day PBMC culture with coronavirus spike peptide pools or control peptides (ViraFEST assay). Sequenced: CD4+ T cells from blood, cultured in vitro. These receptors all stem from a human donor who had recovered from COVID-19.

The rearrangement uses TRBV28 and TRBJ1-2; 7 positions agree with TRBD1. Trimming cost V 5 bases and J 3 bases; bases outside gene matches: 3. CDR1 is MDHEN and CDR2 is SYDVKM in the germline V gene. There are 13 residues in the CDR3. The CDR3: CASSTGVYYGYTF. In DNA form, the CDR3 reads TGTGCCAGCAGTACAGGGGTCTACTATGGCTACACCTTC.

This clonotype turned up a few times. The chain has TRBV20-1 and TRBJ2-2, with 13 bases aligning to TRBD2. The CDR3 runs 17 residues. Unmatched junction bases numbered 7, after V lost 3 bases and J lost 3 bases. CDR1 DFQATT and CDR2 SNEGSKA come from the germline V gene (reference sequence). CDR3 sequence reads: CSARETSGGPHTGELFF. CDR3 DNA: TGCAGTGCTAGGGAGACTAGCGGGGGGCCTCACACCGGGGAGCTGTTTTTT.

This rearrangement joins TRBV27 to TRBJ2-3; 7 bases map to TRBD1. Trimming at V came to 4 bases and at J to 3 bases, leaving 7 bases not matched to a gene. This CDR3 region has 15 residues. Germline CDR1 MNHEY, CDR2 SMNVEV (reference sequence). The CDR3 loop reads CASSSPNRGTDTQYF. Here the CDR3 DNA reads TGTGCCAGCAGTTCTCCCAACAGGGGTACAGATACGCAGTATTTT.

This clonotype appeared a few times. The chain joins TRBV5-4 to TRBJ1-1, with 9 bases matching TRBD1. V lost 1 base and J lost 3; bases outside the gene matches: 1. CDR1 is SGHNT, CDR2 YYREEE, per germline (reference sequence). The CDR3 sequence is 14 residues long. In nucleotides, the CDR3 is TGTGCCAGCAGCTTGAACAGGGGGCACACTGAAGCTTTCTTT. Translating it yields CASSLNRGHTEAFF.

The V gene is TRBV7-2, the J gene TRBJ1-5, with D unclear. This CDR3 comprises 12 residues. The germline gives CDR1 SGHTA, CDR2 FQGNSA. Trimming removed 0 bases at V and 7 bases at J, with 4 bases between. The CDR3 loop reads CASSLAWQPQHF. The CDR3 DNA sequence: TGTGCCAGCAGCTTAGCGTGGCAGCCCCAGCATTTT. Full variable domain (rest looked up from reference TRBV7-2 and TRBJ1-5): GAGVSQSPSNKVTEKGKDVELRCDPISGHTALYWYRQSLGQGLEFLIYFQGNSAPDKSGLPSDRFSAERTGGSVSTLTIQRTQQEDSAVYLCASSLAWQPQHFGDGTRLSIL.